The rows below give T cell receptor beta chains drawn from one sample of a study of blood T cell repertoires in COVID-19. Clones were sequenced by immunoSEQ multiplex PCR, and TCRdb holds only the in-frame ones, with some missing. Of 200,000 or so clones in the sample, around 90% are singletons; the top ten hold approximately 2.7%. The sequenced sample was PBMCs or T cells enriched from blood (not recorded which). The source is a woman in her twenties or thirties who had recovered from COVID-19. Both conserved end residues are part of each CDR3. Each record gives: CDR3 protein, CDR3 DNA, clone size, D gene, J gene, V gene. A D gene is named only where the DNA matches it firmly. Not all rows give a size; the values are once, few, many and, for expanded clones, a class.

CDR3 protein: CSDLLAASYEQYF
CDR3 DNA: TGCAGCGACTTACTAGCGGCCTCCTACGAGCAGTACTTC
clone size: -
D gene: TRBD2
J gene: TRBJ2-7
V gene: TRBV29-1

CDR3 protein: CASSETGPYNEQFF
CDR3 DNA: TGTGCCAGCAGCGAGACAGGGCCGTACAATGAGCAGTTCTTC
clone size: -
D gene: TRBD1
J gene: TRBJ2-1
V gene: TRBV7-3

CDR3 protein: CASSLSGGRAFF
CDR3 DNA: TGTGCCAGCAGCTTATCGGGGGGAAGAGCTTTCTTT
clone size: few
D gene: -
J gene: TRBJ1-1
V gene: TRBV7-2

CDR3 protein: CATSRQQDQPQHF
CDR3 DNA: TGTGCCACCAGCAGGCAGCAGGATCAGCCCCAGCATTTT
clone size: -
D gene: -
J gene: TRBJ1-5
V gene: TRBV15

CDR3 protein: CASSEGRNRGVNQPQHF
CDR3 DNA: TGTGCCAGCAGTGAAGGGCGTAACAGGGGGGTAAATCAGCCCCAGCATTTT
clone size: few
D gene: TRBD1
J gene: TRBJ1-5
V gene: TRBV2

CDR3 protein: CASRHSGGAVDTQYF
CDR3 DNA: TGTGCCAGCAGGCATAGCGGGGGGGCGGTAGATACGCAGTATTTT
clone size: -
D gene: TRBD2
J gene: TRBJ2-3
V gene: TRBV3-1/TRBV3-2

CDR3 protein: CASSVDGSF
CDR3 DNA: TGTGCCAGCAGTGTGGACGGGAGCTTC
clone size: -
D gene: -
J gene: TRBJ2-7
V gene: TRBV2

CDR3 protein: CASSPRLLKPQHF
CDR3 DNA: TGTGCCAGCTCACCACGGCTCTTAAAGCCCCAGCATTTT
clone size: few
D gene: -
J gene: TRBJ1-5
V gene: TRBV18

CDR3 protein: CASSQALRNEQYF
CDR3 DNA: TGTGCCAGCAGCCAGGCACTAAGGAACGAGCAGTACTTC
clone size: -
D gene: -
J gene: TRBJ2-7
V gene: TRBV3-1/TRBV3-2

CDR3 protein: CATRQGDIGELFF
CDR3 DNA: TGTGCCACCAGACAGGGGGATATCGGGGAGCTGTTTTTT
clone size: -
D gene: TRBD1
J gene: TRBJ2-2
V gene: TRBV24-1

CDR3 protein: CASSEPRQGGIQYF
CDR3 DNA: TGTGCCAGCAGTGAACCTCGACAGGGGGGCATTCAGTACTTC
clone size: -
D gene: TRBD1
J gene: TRBJ2-4
V gene: TRBV6-1

CDR3 protein: CASSARRGRGQETQYF
CDR3 DNA: TGTGCCAGCAGCGCCCGCCGGGGCCGGGGGCAAGAGACCCAGTACTTC
clone size: -
D gene: -
J gene: TRBJ2-5
V gene: TRBV11-3

CDR3 protein: CSVEDWSGSATDTQYF
CDR3 DNA: TGCAGCGTTGAAGATTGGTCAGGGTCTGCCACAGATACGCAGTATTTT
clone size: -
D gene: -
J gene: TRBJ2-3
V gene: TRBV29-1

CDR3 protein: CASSPQGGLHEQYF
CDR3 DNA: TGTGCCAGCAGCCCCCAGGGAGGGTTGCACGAGCAGTACTTC
clone size: -
D gene: TRBD2
J gene: TRBJ2-7
V gene: TRBV7-3

CDR3 protein: CASSLGVTVSSGNTIYF
CDR3 DNA: TGCGCCAGCAGCTTGGGGGTGACAGTCAGCTCTGGAAACACCATATATTTT
clone size: many
D gene: -
J gene: TRBJ1-3
V gene: TRBV5-1

CDR3 protein: CASSLAGGYGYTF
CDR3 DNA: TGTGCCAGCAGCTTAGCGGGAGGGTATGGCTACACCTTC
clone size: -
D gene: -
J gene: TRBJ1-2
V gene: TRBV7-9

CDR3 protein: CASDNRGNYGYTF
CDR3 DNA: TGTGCCAGCGATAACAGGGGGAACTATGGCTACACCTTC
clone size: -
D gene: TRBD1
J gene: TRBJ1-2
V gene: TRBV28